The 17 T cell receptor beta chains reported below all come from one sample, sequenced in a study of low-dose radiotherapy and immunotherapy resistance in tumors. Documented time point: after trial treatment. Treatment here: LDRT plus nivolumab, ipilimumab, low-dose cyclophosphamide and aspirin (RACIN trial). Primers targeting TRAV and TRBV primed first-strand cDNA, covering alpha and beta chains. With a V-primer adapter and a constant-region primer, TCRs were amplified for approximately 19 PCR cycles. TCRdb re-called the reads through MiXCR, storing one row per CDR3 protein. The table includes 95,000 to 100,000 distinct CDR3 sequences, around 21% detected once. Specimen: PBMCs, collected after low-dose radiotherapy plus immunotherapy. All receptors come from a male donor with prostate cancer.

The sample holds many counts of this clonotype. This chain connects TRBV12-3 or TRBV12-4 to TRBJ2-1, with no clear D. The CDR3 spans 13 residues. Trimming shortened V by 0 bases and J by 4 bases, and 4 bases separated the two germline ends. The DNA for the CDR3 is TGTGCCAGCAGTTTAGCCACTTACAATGAGCAGTTCTTC. Protein sequence: CASSLATYNEQFF.

This clonotype was detected ten times or more. The chain links TRBV2 to TRBJ2-7, with a possible D match to TRBD2 (5 bases). V lost 7 bases and J lost 0, with 13 bases in between. The CDR3 loop spans 14 amino acids. Germline V gene data show CDR1 as SNHLY and CDR2 as FYNNEI. The CDR3 nucleotides are TGTGCCAGCATGTGGAGGACTGCCTCCTACGAGCAGTACTTC. Translating it yields CASMWRTASYEQYF. Looking up the rest from reference TRBV2 and TRBJ2-7 gives the full variable domain: EPEVTQTPSHQVTQMGQEVILRCVPISNHLYFYWYRQILGQKVEFLVSFYNNEISEKSEIFDDQFSVERPDGSNFTLKIRSTKLEDSAMYFCASMWRTASYEQYFGPGTRLTVT.

By share, this clonotype counts as medium-sized. This sequence joins TRBV6-1 and TRBJ2-2; no clear D. V was trimmed by 1 base and J by 3 bases, leaving 6 bases between them. The CDR3 spans 14 residues. The germline V gene has CDR1 MNHNS and CDR2 SASEGT. CDR3 in amino acids: CASSEGTDTGELFF. CDR3 DNA: TGTGCCAGCAGTGAAGGAACTGACACCGGGGAGCTGTTTTTT.

This clonotype was recorded many times. The chain links TRBV5-1 to TRBJ2-3, with a tentative D call TRBD2 (6 bases). The V end was cut by 3 bases, the J end by 1 base, with 12 bases between. This CDR3 is 15 amino acids long. Germline V lookup: CDR1 SGHRS, CDR2 YFSETQ. CDR3 loop: CASSYKTGGTDTQYF. The DNA for the CDR3 is TGCGCCAGCAGCTACAAAACGGGGGGCACAGATACGCAGTATTTT. The full variable domain, rest sourced from reference TRBV5-1 and TRBJ2-3, is KAGVTQTPRYLIKTRGQQVTLSCSPISGHRSVSWYQQTPGQGLQFLFEYFSETQRNKGNFPGRFSGRQFSNSRSEMNVSTLELGDSALYLCASSYKTGGTDTQYFGPGTRLTVL.

This clonotype was observed at least ten times. V gene TRBV3-1 combines with J gene TRBJ2-7, with 8 bases that match TRBD1. The CDR3 is 16 residues long. Germline loops: CDR1 LGHDT, CDR2 YNNKEL (reference sequence). With V trimmed by 3 bases and J by 6 bases, 13 bases remained unmatched. The CDR3 reads CASSQDRTGLEGEQYF. The CDR3 nucleotides are TGTGCCAGCAGCCAGGACCGGACAGGGCTTGAGGGCGAGCAGTACTTC.

The rearrangement links TRBV5-4 to TRBJ2-2; D might be TRBD1 (6 bases). This CDR3 comprises 16 residues. V lost 4 bases and J 0 bases, leaving 13 bases between the germline ends. Per germline, CDR1 SGHNT and CDR2 YYREEE (reference sequence). CDR3 sequence (DNA): TGTGCCAGCAGCACGAGACAGGCCCCGAACACCGGGGAGCTGTTTTTT. Amino acids: CASSTRQAPNTGELFF.

Ten or more counts support this clonotype. The gene calls are TRBV10-3 and TRBJ1-1, with D maybe TRBD1 (6 bases). V lost 3 bases and J lost 5, with 13 bases in between. Germline V CDR1 and CDR2: ENHRY, SYGVKD. The CDR3 covers 14 residues. Written as DNA, the CDR3 is TGTGCCATCAGTGATGTGGGGGCAAGGACTGAAGCTTTCTTT. It encodes CAISDVGARTEAFF.

Of note for this clonotype: A read error is likely here: a far larger clone is one base away. This CDR3 fails to terminate in the conserved phenylalanine or tryptophan, so it likely reflects a read error. J is TRBJ2-1 and V is TRBV6-8; D unclear. The CDR3 spans 12 residues. Trimming cost V 6 bases and J 3 bases, with 6 bases left between them. Germline V gives CDR1 MNHGY, CDR2 SAAAGT. CDR3 nucleotide sequence: TGTGCCAGCAGCCCTGGCTACAATGAGCAGTTCCTC. Its translation: CASSPGYNEQFL.

This clonotype has at least ten counts. The chain recombines TRBV5-4 with TRBJ2-7; D perhaps matches TRBD1 (5 bases). This CDR3 is built from 13 residues. Germline CDR1 and CDR2: SGHNT and YYREEE (reference sequence). Trimming cost V 3 bases and J 8 bases, with 15 bases left between them. In DNA form, the CDR3 reads TGTGCCAGCAGCTCGGTCGGACACTTCCAGCAGTACTTC. This gives the protein CASSSVGHFQQYF.

This clonotype came up many times. V is TRBV20-1 and J is TRBJ1-4; TRBD1 aligns across 9 bases. The V gene end was trimmed by 6 bases and the J gene end by 8 bases; junction bases not matched to a gene: 7. The CDR3 runs 13 residues. Germline CDR1 DFQATT, CDR2 SNEGSKA (reference sequence). CDR3 protein: CSASGQGKEKLFF. CDR3 DNA sequence: TGCAGTGCATCGGGACAGGGCAAGGAAAAACTGTTTTTT.

This clonotype was detected many times. The chain links TRBV11-2 to TRBJ2-3, with D possibly being TRBD2 (7 bases). CDR3 length equals 16 residues. The germline V and J ends were trimmed by 1 base and 2 bases, with 13 bases remaining between them. Germline CDR1 reads SGHAT; CDR2 reads FQNNGV. CDR3: CASSLGGGALTDTQYF. The CDR3 bases are TGTGCCAGCAGCTTAGGAGGGGGGGCCCTCACAGATACGCAGTATTTT.

This clonotype was detected many times. V and J are TRBV7-2 and TRBJ2-2; tentative D call: TRBD1 (5 bases). The V end lost 4 bases, the J end lost 0 bases, and 12 bases lay between the germline ends. From germline, CDR1 is SGHTA and CDR2 FQGNSA. CDR3 length equals 16 residues. The CDR3 sequence is CASSSRVSSNTGELFF. CDR3 DNA sequence: TGTGCCAGCAGCTCCAGGGTATCCTCGAACACCGGGGAGCTGTTTTTT.

This clonotype was recorded many times. V and J are TRBV3-1 and TRBJ1-4; possibly TRBD1 for D (6 bases). Trimming removed 0 bases from V and 7 bases from J, with 15 bases in between. Per the germline V gene, CDR1 is LGHDT and CDR2 is YNNKEL (reference sequence). The CDR3 has 16 residues. This CDR3 reads CASSQDQGGTIEKLFF. CDR3 nucleotides: TGTGCCAGCAGCCAAGATCAAGGGGGAACCATTGAAAAACTGTTTTTT. Drawing the rest from reference TRBV3-1 and TRBJ1-4, the complete variable domain is DTAVSQTPKYLVTQMGNDKSIKCEQNLGHDTMYWYKQDSKKFLKIMFSYNNKELIINETVPNRFSPKSPDKAHLNLHINSLELGDSAVYFCASSQDQGGTIEKLFFGSGTQLSVL.

This clonotype has ten or more counts. The chain couples TRBV27 to TRBJ1-2; 8 nucleotides line up with TRBD1. Germline V lookup: CDR1 MNHEY, CDR2 SMNVEV (reference sequence). The CDR3 runs 15 residues. V gave up 2 bases and J gave up 4 bases; unmatched junction bases: 6. The CDR3 spells CASSLRQGASYGYTF. In nucleotides, the CDR3 is TGTGCCAGCAGTTTACGGCAGGGGGCTAGCTATGGCTACACCTTC.

The chain links TRBV9 to TRBJ2-1, with D maybe TRBD1 (5 bases). CDR3 length: 14 residues. Trimming removed 1 base at V and 7 bases at J, with 12 bases between. CDR1 is SGDLS and CDR2 is YYNGEE in the germline V gene. Here the CDR3 DNA reads TGTGCCAGCAGCGTAAGTCAGGGTAGAAATGAGCAGTTCTTC. Translating gives CASSVSQGRNEQFF.

This clonotype has a count of ten or more. The genes are TRBV5-1 and TRBJ1-2, with 9 bases lining up with TRBD1. Germline values: CDR1 SGHRS, CDR2 YFSETQ. V dropped 3 bases and J dropped 3; count of bases not matched to a gene: 12. The CDR3 runs 17 residues. The CDR3 is CASSSSGTGIEDYGYTF. In nucleotides, the CDR3 is TGCGCCAGCAGCTCGTCCGGGACAGGGATCGAGGACTATGGCTACACCTTC.

This clonotype showed up many times. The rearrangement joins TRBV6-2 or TRBV6-3 to TRBJ1-2; D is possibly TRBD1 (5 bases). The germline CDR1 and CDR2 sequences are MNHEY and SVGEGT. The CDR3 length is 14 residues. V was shortened by 6 bases and J by 4 bases, with 15 bases between the two germline ends. Written as DNA, the CDR3 is TGTGCCAGCAGGGAATCCGGGACGGGCTATGGCTACACCTTC. It yields the protein CASRESGTGYGYTF.